A single sample is the source of the 20 T cell receptor beta chains below, sequenced in a study of OX40 agonist ivuxolimab in advanced cancers. Here immunoSEQ multiplex PCR was the method, and the copy in TCRdb shows in-frame clones only, minus some. The table lists roughly 80,000 clones, nearly 95% of them singletons. Sequences were derived from CD4+ or CD8+ T cells sorted from blood, sampled in a trial of the OX40 agonist ivuxolimab. These receptors were taken from an adult with an advanced solid tumor such as melanoma, head and neck, liver or kidney cancer.

This clone is a singleton in its sample. The V call is TRBV5-5, the J call TRBJ1-6, with D unresolved. With 0 bases removed from V and 6 bases from J, the gap between germline ends came to 16 bases. The CDR3 consists of 17 residues. Germline-derived CDR1 and CDR2 are SGHKS and YYEKEE (reference sequence). In DNA, the CDR3 is TGTGCCAGCAGCTTGGAGGGCAGTTACCAATTTAATTCACCCCTCCACTTT. Its protein is CASSLEGSYQFNSPLHF.

This clone was seen only once. V gene TRBV29-1 combines with J gene TRBJ2-7, with a weak D call TRBD1 (6 bases). V dropped 3 bases and J dropped 2 bases, with 11 bases sitting between them. The CDR3 contains 13 residues. Germline loops: CDR1 SQVTM, CDR2 ANQGSEA. This chain's CDR3 is CSVEAGVPYEQYF. CDR3 DNA sequence: TGCAGCGTTGAGGCAGGGGTTCCCTACGAGCAGTACTTC.

The chain is built from TRBV30 and TRBJ1-2; 8 bases map to TRBD1. J gave up 5 bases and V 0 bases, and 5 bases lay outside the gene matches. The CDR3 is made up of 14 amino acids. Germline V lookup: CDR1 GTSNPN, CDR2 SVGIG (reference sequence). The DNA for the CDR3 is TGTGCCTGGAGTGTCGGCGGGACAGGTTATGGCTACACCTTC. Encoded protein: CAWSVGGTGYGYTF.

The rearrangement uses TRBV30 and TRBJ2-3; 8 positions agree with TRBD1. The CDR3 contains 16 residues. Unmatched junction bases numbered 13, after V lost 4 bases and J lost 4 bases. Germline V gene sequence: CDR1 GTSNPN, CDR2 SVGIG (reference sequence). The CDR3 loop reads CAWIIVVTGVPDTQYF. The CDR3 DNA reads TGTGCCTGGATCATCGTAGTGACAGGGGTTCCAGATACGCAGTATTTT.

The V and J genes are TRBV5-6 and TRBJ1-1; TRBD1 matches at 12 bases. Germline values: CDR1 SGHDT, CDR2 YYEEEE. V lost 0 bases and J lost 7; bases outside the gene matches: 13. The CDR3 length is 18 residues. This chain's CDR3 is CASSLAPGQGANGDEAFF. The CDR3 DNA sequence: TGTGCCAGCAGCTTGGCCCCGGGACAGGGGGCAAACGGGGATGAAGCTTTCTTT.

The V gene is TRBV19, the J gene TRBJ1-1; 8 bases align to TRBD1. J was trimmed by 4 bases and V by 5 bases; bases with no gene match: 9. CDR1 and CDR2 from the germline V gene are LNHDA and SQIVND (reference sequence). CDR3 length: 15 amino acids. As DNA, the CDR3 is TGTGCCAGTAGTCCCTGGACAGGGAGCGTCACTGAAGCTTTCTTT. Amino acids: CASSPWTGSVTEAFF. Looking up the rest from reference TRBV19 and TRBJ1-1 gives the full variable domain: DGGITQSPKYLFRKEGQNVTLSCEQNLNHDAMYWYRQDPGQGLRLIYYSQIVNDFQKGDIAEGYSVSREKKESFPLTVTSAQKNPTAFYLCASSPWTGSVTEAFFGQGTRLTVV.

The table lists this clone with a count of one. The V call is TRBV5-1, the J call TRBJ2-1; possibly TRBD1 or TRBD2 for D (5 bases each). The germline V gene encodes CDR1 SGHRS and CDR2 YFSETQ. Between the trimmed V and J ends, which lost 4 bases and 11 bases, there was a span of 19 bases. CDR3 length: 14 residues. The CDR3 nucleotides are TGCGCCAGCAGCGAGTTCAGGGCCGGGGAGAAGCAGTTCTTC. This sequence encodes CASSEFRAGEKQFF. The full variable domain, rest sourced from reference TRBV5-1 and TRBJ2-1, is KAGVTQTPRYLIKTRGQQVTLSCSPISGHRSVSWYQQTPGQGLQFLFEYFSETQRNKGNFPGRFSGRQFSNSRSEMNVSTLELGDSALYLCASSEFRAGEKQFFGPGTRLTVL.

This clone has only a few counts. Written as DNA, the CDR3 is TGTGCCAGCAGCTTACTCGGAGACACCATATATTTT. Translated, it gives CASSLLGDTIYF. The chain recombines TRBV11-2 with TRBJ1-3; D call uncertain. The CDR3 covers 12 residues. Per germline, CDR1 SGHAT and CDR2 FQNNGV. Trimming removed 2 bases at V and 8 bases at J, with 7 bases between.

V is TRBV6-5 and J is TRBJ2-5; D is uncertain. The germline V gene encodes CDR1 MNHEY and CDR2 SVGAGI. The CDR3 is 11 residues long. V was trimmed by 1 base and J by 5 bases, leaving 2 bases between them. CDR3: CASSYYETQYF. CDR3 nucleotide sequence: TGTGCCAGCAGTTACTATGAGACCCAGTACTTC.

V is TRBV7-6 and J is TRBJ1-3; D is unresolved. CDR3 length: 13 residues. V lost 2 bases to trimming and J lost 4 bases, with 6 bases between them. Germline-derived CDR1 and CDR2 are SGHVS and FNYEAQ. CDR3 DNA sequence: TGTGCCAGCAGCTTATATTCGGGAAACACCATATATTTT. This encodes CASSLYSGNTIYF.

The chain joins TRBV7-8 to TRBJ2-1; D gene ambiguous. CDR1 is SGHVS, CDR2 FQNEAQ, per germline. This CDR3 is built from 14 residues. V lost 4 bases and J 7 bases, leaving 14 bases between the germline ends. The CDR3 nucleotides read TGTGCCAGCAGCTACGGCCATCCTGGGAATGAGCAGTTCTTC. It yields the protein CASSYGHPGNEQFF.

V and J are TRBV29-1 and TRBJ1-4; the D is unclear. There are 14 residues in the CDR3. The germline CDR1 and CDR2 sequences are SQVTM and ANQGSEA. V was pared by 4 bases and J by 1 base, with 10 bases between. The CDR3 DNA reads as TGCAGCGTTGTCGGTGTCCAAACTAATGAAAAACTGTTTTTT. The encoded protein is CSVVGVQTNEKLFF.

The chain recombines TRBV30 with TRBJ1-2, with a tentative D call TRBD1 (5 bases). The CDR3 loop spans 13 amino acids. Trimming cost V 2 bases and J 4 bases, with 11 bases left between them. Germline V lookup: CDR1 GTSNPN, CDR2 SVGIG (reference sequence). CDR3 residues: CAWSPGRGYGYTF. CDR3 nucleotide sequence: TGTGCCTGGAGTCCAGGGAGGGGCTATGGCTACACCTTC.

V usage is TRBV5-6 and J usage is TRBJ1-2, with D hard to call. Germline V gene sequence: CDR1 SGHDT, CDR2 YYEEEE. V lost 0 bases to trimming and J lost 4 bases, with 4 bases between them. CDR3 length: 12 amino acids. The CDR3 reads CASSLVAYGYTF. CDR3 coding DNA: TGTGCCAGCAGCTTGGTGGCCTATGGCTACACCTTC.

This chain joins TRBV5-5 and TRBJ2-7; D call uncertain. Between the trimmed V and J ends, which lost 2 bases and 4 bases, there was a span of 10 bases. The germline gives CDR1 SGHKS, CDR2 YYEKEE (reference sequence). The CDR3 extends over 13 amino acids. Written as DNA, the CDR3 is TGTGCCAGCAGCTTAATTGTGGGGTACGAGCAGTACTTC. Protein product: CASSLIVGYEQYF.

The chain employs TRBV19 and TRBJ1-1, with 10 bases identical to TRBD1. CDR3 size: 13 residues. The V gene's germline CDR1 is LNHDA and CDR2 SQIVND (reference sequence). V dropped 3 bases and J dropped 7; count of bases not matched to a gene: 2. The CDR3 DNA sequence: TGTGCCAGTAGTATCGGGACAGGGGATGAAGCTTTCTTT. It translates to CASSIGTGDEAFF.

This chain links TRBV15 with TRBJ1-4; TRBD1 aligns across 10 bases. The CDR3 runs 20 residues. Germline CDR1 reads LNHNV; CDR2 reads YYDKDF (reference sequence). V lost 0 bases and J lost 6; bases outside the gene matches: 16. The CDR3 loop is CATSRDGVGQGPVSDEKLFF. The CDR3, as DNA: TGTGCCACCAGCAGAGATGGGGTGGGACAGGGGCCAGTGAGTGATGAAAAACTGTTTTTT.

The rearrangement joins TRBV19 to TRBJ1-5; no clear D. The V end lost 1 base, the J end lost 5 bases, and 15 bases lay between the germline ends. Germline CDR1 is LNHDA and CDR2 is SQIVND (reference sequence). CDR3 length: 16 amino acids. CDR3: CASSIASWESDQPQHF. In nucleotides, the CDR3 is TGTGCCAGTAGTATAGCATCTTGGGAGAGTGATCAGCCCCAGCATTTT.

The chain employs TRBV9 and TRBJ2-1, with 7 bases aligning to TRBD2. Trimming at V came to 2 bases and at J to 8 bases, leaving 7 bases not matched to a gene. Germline-derived CDR1 and CDR2 are SGDLS and YYNGEE. The CDR3 loop spans 14 amino acids. The CDR3 bases are TGTGCCAGCAGCGTTCGCGGGGGAACGGATGAGCAGTTCTTC. This encodes CASSVRGGTDEQFF.

J is TRBJ1-3 and V is TRBV5-5, with 7 bases matching TRBD1. Trimming took 4 bases from V and 4 from J; bases not matched to a gene: 8. The CDR3 loop spans 15 amino acids. From germline, CDR1 is SGHKS and CDR2 YYEKEE (reference sequence). The CDR3 nucleotides are TGTGCCAGCAGCCCCGGAGGGGGCGAAGGAAACACCATATATTTT. This sequence encodes CASSPGGGEGNTIYF.